The present entry profiles one T cell receptor (beta chain) with its context. Sequenced by immunoSEQ multiplex PCR; TCRdb stores in-frame clones only, minus some. The top ten clones hold about 4.5% of a sample with 55,000 to 65,000 clones, around 88% of them seen once. This CDR3 spans 14 amino acids. Between the trimmed V and J ends, which lost 1 base and 2 bases, there was a span of 12 bases. The germline V gene encodes CDR1 SQVTM and CDR2 ANQGSEA. This sample was included in a study of blood T cell repertoires in COVID-19. The rearrangement uses TRBV29-1 and TRBJ2-7; D perhaps matches TRBD1 (5 bases). The sequenced material came from peripheral blood. This receptor was taken from a man aged 55-75 years with acute or convalescent COVID-19. The CDR3 DNA reads as TGCAGCGTTGAAGGGACACCAGGGACCTACGAGCAGTACTTC. Protein: CSVEGTPGTYEQYF.